The rows below give T cell receptor beta chains drawn from one sample of a study of patients and donors after allogeneic stem cell transplantation. One entry per CDR3 protein results from TCRdb running MiXCR on the RT-PCR reads. The sample carries about a million distinct CDR3 sequences, about a sixth recorded once. The specimen was blood, either unsorted or a sorted T cell fraction (not recorded which). Source of these receptors: a human donor who was either an allogeneic HSCT recipient or a stem cell or donor lymphocyte infusion donor (not recorded which). It is not recorded whose cells these are; they may come from a transplant donor. Each CDR3 is given with its conserved first and last residue. The D gene is left open where the match is weak. Clone size is given for some rows only: seen once, a few or many times, or a class if the clone is expanded.

D gene	clone size	V gene	J gene	CDR3 DNA	CDR3 protein
TRBD2	-	TRBV5-1	TRBJ2-1	TGCGCCAGCAACCGACTAGCGGGAGGGCCGATTGAGCAGTTCTTC	CASNRLAGGPIEQFF
-	-	TRBV12-3/TRBV12-4	TRBJ1-1	TGTGCCAGCACCAACGGACGGATGAACACTGAAGCTTTCTTT	CASTNGRMNTEAFF
TRBD2	-	TRBV12-3/TRBV12-4	TRBJ2-1	TGTGCCAGCAGCTATCTAGCGGGGCAACACAATGAGCAGTTCTTC	CASSYLAGQHNEQFF
-	-	TRBV29-1	TRBJ1-4	TGCAGCGTTTTGGTCGAAAAACTGTTTTTT	CSVLVEKLFF
-	many	TRBV20-1	TRBJ1-1	TGCAGTGCTAGAACAGGTACCACTGAAGCTTTCTTT	CSARTGTTEAFF
-	-	TRBV27	TRBJ2-3	TGTGCCAGCAGTTTTTGGGCTAGCACAGATACGCAGTATTTT	CASSFWASTDTQYF
TRBD1	-	TRBV27	TRBJ2-3	TGTGCCAGCAGTTCAGGACAGGGGGTTTTCGCAGATACGCAGTATTTT	CASSSGQGVFADTQYF
-	-	TRBV6-5	TRBJ2-1	TGTGCCAGCAGTTACTCTTGGGGGGTCGCAAATGAGCAGTTCTTC	CASSYSWGVANEQFF
-	few	TRBV12-3/TRBV12-4	TRBJ2-3	TGTGCCAGCAGTCCCGGGCCCTCGGGCACAGATACGCAGTATTTT	CASSPGPSGTDTQYF
TRBD1	-	TRBV7-2	TRBJ2-7	TGTGCCAGCAGCCTAAGGCGGGACAGGGGTTTATACGAGCAGTACTTC	CASSLRRDRGLYEQYF
-	-	TRBV7-8	TRBJ1-3	TGTGCCAGCAGCTTCACCTCCGGGACTCTATATTTT	CASSFTSGTLYF
TRBD1	-	TRBV7-3	TRBJ1-1	TGTGCCAGCAGCCCACGACAGGGGTGGACTGAAGCTTTCTTT	CASSPRQGWTEAFF
-	-	TRBV6-1	TRBJ1-1	TGTGCACTCGGCGGGGTTCCTGAAGCTTTCTTT	CALGGVPEAFF
-	-	TRBV5-4	TRBJ2-6	TGTGCCAGCAGCTCTCGACAGCCTCTTTCTGGGGCCAACGTCCTGACTTTC	CASSSRQPLSGANVLTF
TRBD2	-	TRBV5-1	TRBJ2-7	TGCGCCAGCAGCTTGGAGGGTAGCGGGAGGGCCTACGAGCAGTACTTC	CASSLEGSGRAYEQYF
-	few	TRBV5-4	TRBJ2-3	TGTGCCAGCAGCTCCCGGAGATTGGCAGATACGCAGTATTTT	CASSSRRLADTQYF